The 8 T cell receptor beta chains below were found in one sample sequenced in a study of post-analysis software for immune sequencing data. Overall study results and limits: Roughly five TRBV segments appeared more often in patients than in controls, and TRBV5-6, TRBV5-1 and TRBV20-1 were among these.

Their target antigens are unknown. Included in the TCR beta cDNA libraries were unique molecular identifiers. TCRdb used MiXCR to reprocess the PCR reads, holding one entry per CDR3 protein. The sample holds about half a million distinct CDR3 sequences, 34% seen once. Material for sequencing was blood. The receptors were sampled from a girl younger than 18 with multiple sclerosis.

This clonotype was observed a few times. CDR3 sequence reads: CASSSYRGAKNIQYF. For the CDR3, the DNA is TGTGCCAGCAGCTCTTACAGGGGAGCCAAAAACATTCAGTACTTC. The V gene is TRBV7-6, the J gene TRBJ2-4, with 7 bases aligning to TRBD1. In germline, CDR1 is SGHVS, CDR2 FNYEAQ. V was clipped by 4 bases and J by 0 bases; unmatched bases: 3. The CDR3 is 15 residues long.

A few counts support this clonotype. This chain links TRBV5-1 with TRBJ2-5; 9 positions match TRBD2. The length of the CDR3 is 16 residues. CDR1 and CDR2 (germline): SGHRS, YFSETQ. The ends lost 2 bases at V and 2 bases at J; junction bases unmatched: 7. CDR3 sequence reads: CASSLSASGVQETQYF. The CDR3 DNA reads TGCGCCAGCAGCTTATCGGCTAGCGGGGTTCAAGAGACCCAGTACTTC.

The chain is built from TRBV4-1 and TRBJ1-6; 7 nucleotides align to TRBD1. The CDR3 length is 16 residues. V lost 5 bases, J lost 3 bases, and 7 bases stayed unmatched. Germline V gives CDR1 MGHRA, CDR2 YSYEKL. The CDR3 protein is CASSADREVYNSPLHF. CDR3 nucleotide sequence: TGCGCCAGCAGCGCCGACAGGGAAGTCTATAATTCACCCCTCCACTTT.

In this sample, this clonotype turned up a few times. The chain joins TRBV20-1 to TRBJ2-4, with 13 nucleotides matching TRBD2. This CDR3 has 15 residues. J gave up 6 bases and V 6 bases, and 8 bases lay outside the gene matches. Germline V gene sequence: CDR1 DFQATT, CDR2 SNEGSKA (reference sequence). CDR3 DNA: TGCAGTGCAACCGGGACTAGCGGGGATCGAAACATTCAGTACTTC. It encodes CSATGTSGDRNIQYF.

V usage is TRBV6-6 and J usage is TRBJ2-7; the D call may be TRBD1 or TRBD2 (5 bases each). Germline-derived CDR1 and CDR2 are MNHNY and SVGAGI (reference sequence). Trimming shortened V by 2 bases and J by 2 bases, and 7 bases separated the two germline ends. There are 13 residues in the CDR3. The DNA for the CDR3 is TGTGCCAGCAGTTACAGGGGACCCTACGAGCAGTACTTC. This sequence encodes CASSYRGPYEQYF.

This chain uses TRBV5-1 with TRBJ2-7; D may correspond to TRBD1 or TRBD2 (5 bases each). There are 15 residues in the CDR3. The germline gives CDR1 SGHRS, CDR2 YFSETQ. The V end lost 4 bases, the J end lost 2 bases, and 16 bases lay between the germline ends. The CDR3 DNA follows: TGCGCCAGCAGCCCGACCGGGACCATTACCTACGAGCAGTACTTC. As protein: CASSPTGTITYEQYF.

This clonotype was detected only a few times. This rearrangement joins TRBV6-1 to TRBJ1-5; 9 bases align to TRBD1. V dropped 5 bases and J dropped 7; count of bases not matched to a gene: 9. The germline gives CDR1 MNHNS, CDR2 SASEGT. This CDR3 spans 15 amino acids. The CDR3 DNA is TGTGCCAGCAGTACCGGGACAGGGCTAGGACAGCCCCAGCATTTT. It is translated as CASSTGTGLGQPQHF.

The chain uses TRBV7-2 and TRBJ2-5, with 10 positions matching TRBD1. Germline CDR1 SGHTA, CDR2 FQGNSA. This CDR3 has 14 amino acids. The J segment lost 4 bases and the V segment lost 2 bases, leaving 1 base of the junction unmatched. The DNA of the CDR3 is TGTGCCAGCAGCTTATGGACAGGGGGAGAGACCCAGTACTTC. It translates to CASSLWTGGETQYF.